This T cell receptor (beta chain) originates from a study of blood T cell repertoires in COVID-19. At the level of the study: Whether acute or convalescent, the COVID-19 samples came from the United States, Italy and Spain.

CDR3 length equals 18 residues. V dropped 5 bases and J dropped 0; count of bases not matched to a gene: 12. Germline V lookup: CDR1 SEHNR, CDR2 FQNEAQ (reference sequence). In the authors' workflow: It was from reference gene primer amplification that nucleated cell counts were estimated. Sequencing was performed with immunoSEQ multiplex PCR; in TCRdb, only in-frame clones are kept and a portion is missing. From that table come the V and J calls and clone size; the DNA was used to work out D and trimming. The profile shows over 300,000 clones, around nine tenths of them singletons. The receptor's source is a young woman with acute COVID-19. The rearrangement links TRBV7-9 to TRBJ2-3; 9 positions agree with TRBD2. The sample taken for sequencing was PBMCs or T cells enriched from blood (not recorded which). CDR3 DNA sequence: TGTGCCAGCAGCGGACTCGGGAAGGCGGGGGGGAGCACAGATACGCAGTATTTT. It translates to CASSGLGKAGGSTDTQYF.